The rows below give T cell receptor beta chains drawn from one sample of a study of blood T cell repertoires in COVID-19. The protocol was immunoSEQ multiplex PCR, while the TCRdb copy is restricted to in-frame clones and leaves out a portion. The sample lists about 95,000 clones; 75% to 85% were seen once. Material: peripheral blood. The source of these receptors is a man older than 75 with COVID-19, enrolled during active disease. The CDR3 runs from the conserved cysteine through the conserved F or W. D genes are given only for firm matches. Some rows have no size entry. The others give once, few or many, or a class for an expanded clone.

J	V	size	D	DNA	CDR3
TRBJ1-6	TRBV7-2	.	TRBD1	TGTGCCAGCAGCTTCTCCGCGGGACAGGGTAATTCACCCCTCCACTTT	CASSFSAGQGNSPLHF
TRBJ1-5	TRBV7-8	few	.	TGTGCCAGCAGCTTAGCGCGGGGAGCGAGCAATCAGCCCCAGCATTTT	CASSLARGASNQPQHF
TRBJ1-5	TRBV27	.	TRBD1	TGTGCCAGCAGTTCAAGCAGGGGGCGACAGCCCCAGCATTTT	CASSSSRGRQPQHF
TRBJ2-2	TRBV7-2	.	TRBD2	TGTGCCAGCAGCCTTAGCGGGGGCCTAAACACCGGGGAGCTGTTTTTT	CASSLSGGLNTGELFF
TRBJ1-3	TRBV21-1	.	.	TGTGCCAGCAGCGACAGACCCCAGGGGGCGTTTGGAAACACCATATATTTT	CASSDRPQGAFGNTIYF
TRBJ2-7	TRBV6-6	few	.	TGTGCCAGCAGTTATGCCGGGGGGCTCGGCGAGCAGTACTTC	CASSYAGGLGEQYF
TRBJ1-2	TRBV20-1	.	TRBD1	TGCAGTGCTAGTGGGACAGGGGGAAGCTATGGCTACACCTTC	CSASGTGGSYGYTF
TRBJ2-7	TRBV18	.	.	TGTGCCAGCTCATCTACGACAGTGGCCGAGCAGTACTTC	CASSSTTVAEQYF
TRBJ1-2	TRBV7-3	once	TRBD1	TGTGCCAGCAGCGCAGGACAGGGATTAGGCTACACCTTC	CASSAGQGLGYTF
TRBJ1-6	TRBV6-2/TRBV6-3	.	.	TGTGCCAGCAGCCCTTCTCCCATTGCGGGGTATAATTCACCCCTCCACTTT	CASSPSPIAGYNSPLHF
TRBJ1-5	TRBV19	.	TRBD1	TGTGCCAGTAGTAAACGTCCCGGGACAGATCTAAGCAATCAGCCCCAGCATTTT	CASSKRPGTDLSNQPQHF
TRBJ2-1	TRBV25-1	.	.	TGTGCCAGCAGTGGTCGAGTGAATGAGCAGTTCTTC	CASSGRVNEQFF
TRBJ2-7	TRBV13	.	.	TGTGCCAGCAGCTTATTCCAGGCGTCCTACGAGCAGTACTTC	CASSLFQASYEQYF
TRBJ1-4	TRBV6-5	.	.	TGTGCCAGCAGTTACCCAGGGACTCAAAAACTGTTTTTT	CASSYPGTQKLFF
TRBJ2-7	TRBV5-1	.	.	TGCGCCAGCAGCCCGGGGATAGTCACCTACGAGCAGTACTTC	CASSPGIVTYEQYF
TRBJ1-5	TRBV19	.	TRBD1	TGTGCCAGTAGTATATCCCCAGGGGGCAAGCAGCCCCAGCATTTT	CASSISPGGKQPQHF
TRBJ2-6	TRBV6-1	once	.	TGTGCCAGCAGTGAAGCCCGAGGCTCTGGGGCCAACGTCCTGACTTTC	CASSEARGSGANVLTF
TRBJ2-5	TRBV5-1	.	.	TGCGCCAGCAGCTTGGGGGTCAGGGCGTCAGAGACCCAGTACTTC	CASSLGVRASETQYF
TRBJ2-7	TRBV4-2	.	.	TGTGCCAGCAGCCAAGATGCTAGTTTCACCTACGAGCAGTACTTC	CASSQDASFTYEQYF
TRBJ1-5	TRBV6-5	.	.	TGTGCCAGCAGACGAGTAGTGGATCAGCCCCAGCATTTT	CASRRVVDQPQHF
TRBJ2-3	TRBV7-8	.	TRBD2	TGTGCCAGCAGCTCGGGACTAGCGGGGGCCGGTTATACGCAGTATTTT	CASSSGLAGAGYTQYF
TRBJ1-6	TRBV15	.	TRBD1	TGTGCCACCACCCGGGACAGGGGGCCACCCCTCCACTTT	CATTRDRGPPLHF
TRBJ1-4	TRBV4-3	.	.	TGCGCCAGCAGACAGGGTAATGAAAAACTGTTTTTT	CASRQGNEKLFF
TRBJ1-1	TRBV10-3	.	.	TGTGCCATCAGGGCCCCTACAGCTAACACTGAAGCTTTCTTT	CAIRAPTANTEAFF
TRBJ2-7	TRBV28	.	TRBD1	TGTGCCAGCATACCTGGTATGAACAGGGGCTACGAGCAGTACTTC	CASIPGMNRGYEQYF
TRBJ2-7	TRBV6-1	few	TRBD1	TGTGCCAGCAGTGCGGGACAGAACTCCTACGAGCAGTACTTC	CASSAGQNSYEQYF
TRBJ2-7	TRBV5-1	.	.	TGCGCCAGCAGCTTGGATCCGAAACTCTACGAGCAGTACTTC	CASSLDPKLYEQYF
TRBJ2-2	TRBV18	.	TRBD2	TGTGCCAGCTCACTTGGACTAGCGGGAGGGCCCGGCACCGGGGAGCTGTTTTTT	CASSLGLAGGPGTGELFF
TRBJ1-1	TRBV7-8	.	TRBD1	TGTGCCAGCAGCTTAGCGAGGGGGCCGAACACTGAAGCTTTCTTT	CASSLARGPNTEAFF
TRBJ1-4	TRBV6-4	.	.	TGTGCCAGCAGCCGGGACTTTGGTGAAAAACTGTTTTTT	CASSRDFGEKLFF